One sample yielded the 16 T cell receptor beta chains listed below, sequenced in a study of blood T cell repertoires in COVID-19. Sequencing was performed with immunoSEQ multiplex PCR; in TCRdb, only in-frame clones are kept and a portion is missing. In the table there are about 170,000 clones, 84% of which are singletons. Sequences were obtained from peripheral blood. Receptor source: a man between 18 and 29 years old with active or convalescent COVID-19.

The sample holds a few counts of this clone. The CDR3 DNA is TGTGCCAGTAGTATACGTCTAGCGGCAGCCTACGAGCAGTACTTC. Its protein is CASSIRLAAAYEQYF. The chain joins TRBV19 to TRBJ2-7, with TRBD2 matching over 7 bases. The V gene's germline CDR1 is LNHDA and CDR2 SQIVND (reference sequence). This CDR3 is built from 15 residues. Trimming removed 2 bases from V and 2 bases from J; junction bases left unmatched: 6. Using reference TRBV19 and TRBJ2-7 for the parts outside the CDR3, the full variable domain is DGGITQSPKYLFRKEGQNVTLSCEQNLNHDAMYWYRQDPGQGLRLIYYSQIVNDFQKGDIAEGYSVSREKKESFPLTVTSAQKNPTAFYLCASSIRLAAAYEQYFGPGTRLTVT.

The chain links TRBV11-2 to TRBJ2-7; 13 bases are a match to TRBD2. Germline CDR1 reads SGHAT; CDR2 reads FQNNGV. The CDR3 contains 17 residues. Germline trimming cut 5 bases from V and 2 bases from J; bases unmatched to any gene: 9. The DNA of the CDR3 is TGTGCCAGCAGCCCAGGGACTAGCGGGGCACCTACCTACGAGCAGTACTTC. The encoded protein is CASSPGTSGAPTYEQYF.

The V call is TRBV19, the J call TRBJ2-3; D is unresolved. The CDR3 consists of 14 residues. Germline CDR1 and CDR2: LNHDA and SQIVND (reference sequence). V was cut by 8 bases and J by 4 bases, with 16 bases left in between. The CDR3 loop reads CASQGSFGPDTQYF. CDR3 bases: TGTGCCAGTCAAGGTAGCTTCGGTCCAGATACGCAGTATTTT.

CDR3 DNA sequence: TGTGCCAGCGAAGACAGGGGTACGCAGTATTTT. Translation gives CASEDRGTQYF. This chain joins TRBV12-3 or TRBV12-4 and TRBJ2-3; TRBD1 aligns across 8 bases. The CDR3 length is 11 residues. The J segment lost 8 bases and the V segment lost 8 bases, leaving 3 bases of the junction unmatched.

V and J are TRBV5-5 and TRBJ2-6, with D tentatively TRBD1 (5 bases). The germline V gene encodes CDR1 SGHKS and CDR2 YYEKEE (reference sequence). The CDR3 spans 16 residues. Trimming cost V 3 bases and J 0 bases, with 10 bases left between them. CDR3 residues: CASSSNRFSGANVLTF. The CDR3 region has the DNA TGTGCCAGCAGCTCCAACAGGTTCTCTGGGGCCAACGTCCTGACTTTC.

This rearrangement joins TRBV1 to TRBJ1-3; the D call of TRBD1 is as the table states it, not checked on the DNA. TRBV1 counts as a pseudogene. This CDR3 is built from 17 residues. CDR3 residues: CTSSQDLKDKPGNTIYF. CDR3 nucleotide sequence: TGCACCAGCAGCCAAGATCTGAAGGACAAGCCTGGAAACACCATATATTTT.

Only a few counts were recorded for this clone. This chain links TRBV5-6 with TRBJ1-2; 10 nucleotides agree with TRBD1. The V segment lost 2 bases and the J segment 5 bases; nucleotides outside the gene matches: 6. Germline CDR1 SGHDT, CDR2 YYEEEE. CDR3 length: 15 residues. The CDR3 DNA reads TGTGCCAGCAGCTTTGGACAGGGGGGTTTTTATGGCTACACCTTC. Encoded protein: CASSFGQGGFYGYTF. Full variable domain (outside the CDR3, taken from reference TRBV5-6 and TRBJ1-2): DAGVTQSPTHLIKTRGQQVTLRCSPKSGHDTVSWYQQALGQGPQFIFQYYEEEERQRGNFPDRFSGHQFPNYSSELNVNALLLGDSALYLCASSFGQGGFYGYTFGSGTRLTVV.

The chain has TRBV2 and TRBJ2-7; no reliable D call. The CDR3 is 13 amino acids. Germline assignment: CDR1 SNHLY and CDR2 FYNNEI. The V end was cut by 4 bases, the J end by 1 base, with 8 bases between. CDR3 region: CASSVRASYEQYF. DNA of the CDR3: TGTGCCAGCAGTGTCAGAGCGTCCTACGAGCAGTACTTC.

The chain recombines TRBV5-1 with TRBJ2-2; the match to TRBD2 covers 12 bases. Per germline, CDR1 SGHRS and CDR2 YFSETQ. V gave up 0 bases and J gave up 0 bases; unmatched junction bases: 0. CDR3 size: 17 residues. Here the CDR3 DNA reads TGCGCCAGCAGCTTGGCTAGCGGGGGGGCGAACACCGGGGAGCTGTTTTTT. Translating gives CASSLASGGANTGELFF.

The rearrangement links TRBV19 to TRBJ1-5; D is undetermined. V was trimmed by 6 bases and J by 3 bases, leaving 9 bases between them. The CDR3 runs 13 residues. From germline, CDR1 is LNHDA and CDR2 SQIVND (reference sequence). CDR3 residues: CASRGRDNQPQHF. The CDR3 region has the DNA TGTGCCAGTAGGGGCAGAGACAATCAGCCCCAGCATTTT. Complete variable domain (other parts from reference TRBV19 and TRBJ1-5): DGGITQSPKYLFRKEGQNVTLSCEQNLNHDAMYWYRQDPGQGLRLIYYSQIVNDFQKGDIAEGYSVSREKKESFPLTVTSAQKNPTAFYLCASRGRDNQPQHFGDGTRLSIL.

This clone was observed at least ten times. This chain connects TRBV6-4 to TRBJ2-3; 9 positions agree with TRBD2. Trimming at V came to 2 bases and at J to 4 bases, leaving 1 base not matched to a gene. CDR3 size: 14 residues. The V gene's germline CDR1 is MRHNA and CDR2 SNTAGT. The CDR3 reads CASSDAGGPDTQYF. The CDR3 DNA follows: TGTGCCAGCAGTGACGCGGGGGGGCCAGATACGCAGTATTTT.

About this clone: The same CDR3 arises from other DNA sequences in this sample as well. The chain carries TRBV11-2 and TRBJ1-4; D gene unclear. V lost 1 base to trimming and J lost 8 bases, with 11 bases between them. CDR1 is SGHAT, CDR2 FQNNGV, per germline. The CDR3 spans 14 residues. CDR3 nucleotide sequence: TGTGCCAGCAGCTTAGCCGGCGGAGGGGAAAAACTGTTTTTT. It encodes CASSLAGGGEKLFF.

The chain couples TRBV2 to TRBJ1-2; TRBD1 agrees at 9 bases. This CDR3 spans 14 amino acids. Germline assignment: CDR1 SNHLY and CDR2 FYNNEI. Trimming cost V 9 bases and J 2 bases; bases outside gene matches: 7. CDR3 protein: CARTRTGVNYGYTF. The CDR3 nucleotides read TGTGCCAGAACACGGACAGGGGTCAACTATGGCTACACCTTC.

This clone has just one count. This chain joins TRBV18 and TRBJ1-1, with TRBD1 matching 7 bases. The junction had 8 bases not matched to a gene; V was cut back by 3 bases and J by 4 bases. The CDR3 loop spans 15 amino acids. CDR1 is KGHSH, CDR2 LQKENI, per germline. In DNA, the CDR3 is TGTGCCAGCTCACCCAGACAGGGTGAGGGCACTGAAGCTTTCTTT. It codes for CASSPRQGEGTEAFF.

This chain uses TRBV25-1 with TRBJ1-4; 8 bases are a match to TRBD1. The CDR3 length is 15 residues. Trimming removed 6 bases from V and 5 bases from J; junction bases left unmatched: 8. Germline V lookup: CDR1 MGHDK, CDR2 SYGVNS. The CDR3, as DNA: TGTGCCAGCAGGACCCGGGACAGGACAAATGAAAAACTGTTTTTT. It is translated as CASRTRDRTNEKLFF.

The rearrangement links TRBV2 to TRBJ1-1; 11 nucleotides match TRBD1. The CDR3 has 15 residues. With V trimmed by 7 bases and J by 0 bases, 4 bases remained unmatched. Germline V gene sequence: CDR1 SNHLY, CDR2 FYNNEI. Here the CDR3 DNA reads TGTGCCAGCAAACGGACAGGGGGCTTGAACACTGAAGCTTTCTTT. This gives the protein CASKRTGGLNTEAFF.